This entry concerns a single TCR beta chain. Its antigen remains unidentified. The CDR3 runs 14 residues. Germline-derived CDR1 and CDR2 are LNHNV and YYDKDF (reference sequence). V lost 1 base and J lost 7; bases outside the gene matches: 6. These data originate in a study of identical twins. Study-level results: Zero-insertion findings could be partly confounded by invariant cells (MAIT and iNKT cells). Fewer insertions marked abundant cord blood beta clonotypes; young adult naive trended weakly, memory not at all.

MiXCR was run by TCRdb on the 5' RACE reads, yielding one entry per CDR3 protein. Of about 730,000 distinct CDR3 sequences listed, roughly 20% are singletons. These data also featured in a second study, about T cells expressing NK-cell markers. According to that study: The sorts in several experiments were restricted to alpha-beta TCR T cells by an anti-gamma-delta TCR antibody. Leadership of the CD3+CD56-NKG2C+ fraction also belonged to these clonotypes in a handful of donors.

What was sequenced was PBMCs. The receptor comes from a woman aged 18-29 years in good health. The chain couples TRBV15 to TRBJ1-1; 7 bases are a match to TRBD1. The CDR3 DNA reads TGTGCCACCAGCAGAGGGACAGGTGGATTTGAAGCTTTCTTT. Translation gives CATSRGTGGFEAFF.